This T cell receptor (beta chain) was profiled in a study of blood T cell repertoires in COVID-19. Across the whole study: The analysed material was cDNA or gDNA that came from T cells, B-cell-depleted T cells, or PBMCs.

Produced via immunoSEQ multiplex PCR; TCRdb's table is partial and in-frame only. The top ten hold 3% of the sample, which has 87,000 or so clones, approximately 85% seen once. V shed 0 bases and J shed 6 bases, with 9 bases lying between them. Germline-derived CDR1 and CDR2 are MNHEY and SMNVEV (reference sequence). The CDR3 contains 14 residues. The chain is built from TRBV27 and TRBJ2-1; D is unclear. Sequences were obtained from peripheral blood. The origin of this receptor is an elderly woman with COVID-19, enrolled during active disease. CDR3 amino acids: CASSLSSFSNEQFF. CDR3 in DNA: TGTGCCAGCAGTTTATCTTCCTTCTCCAATGAGCAGTTCTTC.